This T cell receptor beta chain was captured in a study of post-analysis software for immune sequencing data. The overall study: There were relapsing-remitting, secondary progressive and progressive-relapsing multiple sclerosis among the disease courses included.

TCR beta cDNA libraries had unique molecular identifiers. The T cell input of about 0.95 to 11 million gave roughly 0.5 million cDNA molecules. In TCRdb, the PCR reads were re-called with MiXCR into one record per CDR3 protein. The profile shows approximately 400,000 distinct CDR3 sequences, roughly 38% of them singletons. General observations from the study: The normalized Chao1 diversity of multiple sclerosis patients was significantly lower than that of controls. F measure showed strong co-clustering of same-batch samples. Included in a set of several TRBV segments more frequent in patients than controls were TRBV5-6, TRBV5-1 and TRBV20-1.

CDR3 length: 15 amino acids. From germline, CDR1 is SGHRS and CDR2 YFSETQ. A remark on this clonotype: Its matching antigen is unknown. One end of the junction is discordant with germline, which a read error may explain.

This clonotype originated in a girl aged 10 to 17 with multiple sclerosis. The sequenced sample consisted of blood. J is TRBJ2-1 and V is TRBV5-1; TRBD2 matches 10 bases. CDR3 in amino acids: CVSSPGTSDSNEQFF. For the CDR3, the DNA is TGCGTCAGCAGCCCAGGGACTAGCGATAGTAATGAGCAGTTCTTC.